This TCR beta chain was profiled in a study of T-cell memory formation after mild COVID-19. Overall study context: There were largely donor-specific TCR clusters. Study conclusions and caveats: Detection of some responders pre-infection suggested pre-existing cross-reactive memory T cells participated. Largely, contracting CD4+ clones fell within CM and EM, and contracting CD8+ clones within EMRA.

After 5'RACE with constant-segment primers, TCR alpha and TCR beta cDNA libraries carrying sample barcodes and UMIs were obtained. In TCRdb, the 5' RACE reads were re-called with MiXCR into one record per CDR3 protein. This table has 55,000 to 80,000 distinct CDR3 sequences, about 10% appearing once. The CDR3 is made up of 15 amino acids. The trim removed 5 bases at V and 10 bases at J, leaving 13 bases unmatched. This clonotype was detected many times. Its antigen is currently unknown. The specimen sequenced was PBMCs or a T cell subset sorted from them (not recorded which). The source is a man aged 18 to 29 who had mild COVID-19 (a few samples of this study predate the infection). Cell type and time point are not known. The chain couples TRBV12-3 or TRBV12-4 to TRBJ2-1, with 8 positions matching TRBD2. CDR3: CASSPRGAGFREQFF. The CDR3 DNA is TGTGCCAGCAGTCCGCGGGGGGCCGGTTTTAGAGAGCAGTTCTTC.